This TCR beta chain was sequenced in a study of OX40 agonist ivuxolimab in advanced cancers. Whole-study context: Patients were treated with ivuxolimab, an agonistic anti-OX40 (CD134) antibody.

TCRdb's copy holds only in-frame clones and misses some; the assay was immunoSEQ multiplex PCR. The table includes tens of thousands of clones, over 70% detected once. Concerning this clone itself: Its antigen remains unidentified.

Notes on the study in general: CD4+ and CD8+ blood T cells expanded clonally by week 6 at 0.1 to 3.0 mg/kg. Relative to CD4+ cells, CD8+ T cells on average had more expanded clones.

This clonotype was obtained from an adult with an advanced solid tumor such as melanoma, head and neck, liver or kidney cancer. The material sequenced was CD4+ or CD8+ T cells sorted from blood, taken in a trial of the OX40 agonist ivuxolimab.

The CDR3 loop reads CSVGTSGADTQYF. The CDR3 bases are TGCAGCGTTGGTACTAGCGGAGCAGATACGCAGTATTTT. The V call is TRBV29-1, the J call TRBJ2-3, with TRBD2 identical over 8 bases. This CDR3 is built from 13 residues. The germline gives CDR1 SQVTM, CDR2 ANQGSEA. Trimming took 4 bases from V and 4 from J; bases not matched to a gene: 4.